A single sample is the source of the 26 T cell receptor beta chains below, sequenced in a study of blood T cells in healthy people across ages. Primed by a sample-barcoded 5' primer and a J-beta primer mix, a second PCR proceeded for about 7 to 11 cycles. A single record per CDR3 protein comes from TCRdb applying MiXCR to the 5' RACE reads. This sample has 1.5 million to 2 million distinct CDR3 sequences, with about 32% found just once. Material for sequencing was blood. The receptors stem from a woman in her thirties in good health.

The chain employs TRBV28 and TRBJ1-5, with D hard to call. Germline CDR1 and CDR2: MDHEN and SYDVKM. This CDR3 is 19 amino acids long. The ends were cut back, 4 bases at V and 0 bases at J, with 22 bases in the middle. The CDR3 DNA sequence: TGTGCCAGCAGTTCTCCGCACATCCTCTTGGGCCCTAGCAATCAGCCCCAGCATTTT. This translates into CASSSPHILLGPSNQPQHF.

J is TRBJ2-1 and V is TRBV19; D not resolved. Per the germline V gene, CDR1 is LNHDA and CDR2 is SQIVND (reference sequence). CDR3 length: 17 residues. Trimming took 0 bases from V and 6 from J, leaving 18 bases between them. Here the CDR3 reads CASSIDLYGGKANEQFF. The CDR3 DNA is TGTGCCAGTAGTATAGATCTATACGGCGGTAAGGCCAATGAGCAGTTCTTC.

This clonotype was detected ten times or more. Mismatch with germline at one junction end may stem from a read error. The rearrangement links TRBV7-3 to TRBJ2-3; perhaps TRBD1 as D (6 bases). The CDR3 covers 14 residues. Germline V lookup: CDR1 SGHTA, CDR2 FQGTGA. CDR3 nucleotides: TGCGCCAGCAGCCTCAAAGGGGGAACAGATACGCAGTATTTT. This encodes CASSLKGGTDTQYF.

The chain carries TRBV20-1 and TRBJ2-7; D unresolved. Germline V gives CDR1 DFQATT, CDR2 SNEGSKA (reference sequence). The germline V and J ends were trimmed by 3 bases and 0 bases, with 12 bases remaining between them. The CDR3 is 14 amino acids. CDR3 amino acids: CSASNVGTSYEQYF. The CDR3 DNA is TGCAGTGCTAGTAATGTAGGCACCTCCTACGAGCAGTACTTC.

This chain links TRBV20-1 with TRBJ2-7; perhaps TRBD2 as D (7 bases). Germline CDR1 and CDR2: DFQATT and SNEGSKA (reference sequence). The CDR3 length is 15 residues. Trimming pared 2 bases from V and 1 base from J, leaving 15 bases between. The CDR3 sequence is CSARLTGGRSYEQYF. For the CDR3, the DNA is TGCAGTGCTAGATTAACGGGGGGCCGTTCCTACGAGCAGTACTTC.

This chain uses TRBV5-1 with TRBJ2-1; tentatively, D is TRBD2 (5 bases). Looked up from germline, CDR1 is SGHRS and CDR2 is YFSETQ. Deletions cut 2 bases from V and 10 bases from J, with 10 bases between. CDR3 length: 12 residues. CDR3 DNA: TGCGCCAGCAGCTTTAGTACGGGGGAGCAGTTCTTC. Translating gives CASSFSTGEQFF.

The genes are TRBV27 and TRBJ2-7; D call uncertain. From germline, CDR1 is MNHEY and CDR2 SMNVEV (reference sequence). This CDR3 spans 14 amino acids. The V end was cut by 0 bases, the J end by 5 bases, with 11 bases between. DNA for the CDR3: TGTGCCAGCAGTTTATCTCCCTCCGGGCACGAGCAGTACTTC. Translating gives CASSLSPSGHEQYF.

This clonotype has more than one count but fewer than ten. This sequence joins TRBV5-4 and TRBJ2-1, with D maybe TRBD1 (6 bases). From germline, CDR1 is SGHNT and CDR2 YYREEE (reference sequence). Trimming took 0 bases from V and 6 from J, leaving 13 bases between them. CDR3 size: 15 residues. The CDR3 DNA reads TGTGCCAGCAGCTTGGATCACACAGGGTCCAATGAGCAGTTCTTC. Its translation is CASSLDHTGSNEQFF.

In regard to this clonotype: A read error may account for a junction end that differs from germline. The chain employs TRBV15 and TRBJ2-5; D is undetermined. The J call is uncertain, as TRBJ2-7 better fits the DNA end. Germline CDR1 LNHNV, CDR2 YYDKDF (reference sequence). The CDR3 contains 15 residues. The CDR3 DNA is TGTGCCACCAGCAGAGAAGAGACGTACTCCTGCGAGCAGTACTTC. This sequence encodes CATSREETYSCEQYF.

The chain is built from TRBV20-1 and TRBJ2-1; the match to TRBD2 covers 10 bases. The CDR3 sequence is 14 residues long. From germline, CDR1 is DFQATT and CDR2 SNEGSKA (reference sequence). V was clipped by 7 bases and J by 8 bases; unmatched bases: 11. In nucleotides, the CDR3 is TGCAGTGGCCGGAGCGGGGGGGCGTCCGATGAGCAGTTCTTC. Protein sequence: CSGRSGGASDEQFF.

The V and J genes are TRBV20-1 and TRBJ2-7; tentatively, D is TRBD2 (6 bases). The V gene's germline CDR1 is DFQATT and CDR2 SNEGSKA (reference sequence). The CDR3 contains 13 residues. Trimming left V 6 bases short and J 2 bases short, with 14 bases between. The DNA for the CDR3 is TGCAGTGCCGGAGGGCAGACAACCTACGAGCAGTACTTC. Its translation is CSAGGQTTYEQYF.

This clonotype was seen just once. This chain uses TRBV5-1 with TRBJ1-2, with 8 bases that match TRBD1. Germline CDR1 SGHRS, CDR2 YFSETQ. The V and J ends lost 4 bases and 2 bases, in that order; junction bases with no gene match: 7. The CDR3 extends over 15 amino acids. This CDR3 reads CASSDPGQVNYGYTF. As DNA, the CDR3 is TGCGCCAGCAGCGATCCGGGACAGGTAAACTATGGCTACACCTTC. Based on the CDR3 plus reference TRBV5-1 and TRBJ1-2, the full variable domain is KAGVTQTPRYLIKTRGQQVTLSCSPISGHRSVSWYQQTPGQGLQFLFEYFSETQRNKGNFPGRFSGRQFSNSRSEMNVSTLELGDSALYLCASSDPGQVNYGYTFGSGTRLTVV.

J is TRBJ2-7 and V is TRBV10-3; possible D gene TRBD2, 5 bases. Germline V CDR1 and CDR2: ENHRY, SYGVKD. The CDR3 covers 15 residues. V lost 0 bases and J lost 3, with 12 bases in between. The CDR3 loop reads CAISESNGKSYEQYF. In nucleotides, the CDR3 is TGTGCCATCAGTGAGTCGAACGGGAAGAGCTACGAGCAGTACTTC.

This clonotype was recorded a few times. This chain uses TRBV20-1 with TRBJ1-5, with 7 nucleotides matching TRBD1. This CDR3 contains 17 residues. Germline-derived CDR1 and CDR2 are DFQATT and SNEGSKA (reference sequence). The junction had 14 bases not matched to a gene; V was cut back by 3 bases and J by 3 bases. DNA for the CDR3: TGCAGTGCTAGCTCCGACAGGGCACTCCTAAACAATCAGCCCCAGCATTTT. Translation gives CSASSDRALLNNQPQHF.

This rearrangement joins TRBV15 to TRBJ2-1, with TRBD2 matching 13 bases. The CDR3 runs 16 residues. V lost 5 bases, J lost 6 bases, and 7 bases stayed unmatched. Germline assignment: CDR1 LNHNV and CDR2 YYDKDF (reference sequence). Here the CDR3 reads CATSGRTSGSGNEQFF. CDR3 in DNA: TGTGCCACCAGCGGAAGGACTAGCGGGAGCGGCAATGAGCAGTTCTTC.

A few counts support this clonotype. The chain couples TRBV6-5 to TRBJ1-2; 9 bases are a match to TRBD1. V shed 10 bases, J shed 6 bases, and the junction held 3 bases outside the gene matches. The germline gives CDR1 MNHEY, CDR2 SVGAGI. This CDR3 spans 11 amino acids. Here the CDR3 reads CATGQGNGYTF. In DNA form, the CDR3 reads TGTGCCACTGGACAGGGGAATGGCTACACCTTC.

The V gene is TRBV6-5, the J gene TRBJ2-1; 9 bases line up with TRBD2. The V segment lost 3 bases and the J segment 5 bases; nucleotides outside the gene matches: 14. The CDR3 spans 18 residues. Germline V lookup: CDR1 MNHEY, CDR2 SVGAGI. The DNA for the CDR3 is TGTGCCAGCAGTTATACGGGCCCGACTAGCGGAGGCGACAATGAGCAGTTCTTC. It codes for CASSYTGPTSGGDNEQFF.

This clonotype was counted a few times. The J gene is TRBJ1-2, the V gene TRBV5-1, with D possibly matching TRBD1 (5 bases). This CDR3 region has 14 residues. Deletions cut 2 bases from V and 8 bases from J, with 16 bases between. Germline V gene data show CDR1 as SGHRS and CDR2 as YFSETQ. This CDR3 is CASSFSRGIEGYTF. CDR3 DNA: TGCGCCAGCAGCTTCTCACGGGGGATAGAGGGCTACACCTTC.

The CDR3 coding sequence is TGTGCCAGCAGTTGGGGACAGGGGGCAGAAGGCTACACCTTC. Translation: CASSWGQGAEGYTF. V usage is TRBV28 and J usage is TRBJ1-2, with 12 positions matching TRBD1. Per the germline V gene, CDR1 is MDHEN and CDR2 is SYDVKM. V shed 4 bases and J 8 bases; nucleotides not matched to a gene: 5. The CDR3 has 14 amino acids.

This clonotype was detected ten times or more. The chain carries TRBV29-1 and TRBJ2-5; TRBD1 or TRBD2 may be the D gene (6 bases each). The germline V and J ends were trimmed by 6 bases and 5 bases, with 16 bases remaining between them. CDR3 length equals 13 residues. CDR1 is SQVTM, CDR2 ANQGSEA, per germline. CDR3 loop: CSVQRGLGETQYF. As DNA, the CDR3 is TGCAGCGTCCAACGGGGGCTAGGGGAGACCCAGTACTTC.

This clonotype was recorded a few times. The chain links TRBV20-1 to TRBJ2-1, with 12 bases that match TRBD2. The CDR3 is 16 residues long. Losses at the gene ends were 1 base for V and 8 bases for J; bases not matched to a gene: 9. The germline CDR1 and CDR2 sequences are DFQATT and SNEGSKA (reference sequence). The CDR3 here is CSARVLAGGPIHEQFF. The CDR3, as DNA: TGCAGTGCTAGAGTGCTAGCGGGGGGGCCAATCCATGAGCAGTTCTTC.

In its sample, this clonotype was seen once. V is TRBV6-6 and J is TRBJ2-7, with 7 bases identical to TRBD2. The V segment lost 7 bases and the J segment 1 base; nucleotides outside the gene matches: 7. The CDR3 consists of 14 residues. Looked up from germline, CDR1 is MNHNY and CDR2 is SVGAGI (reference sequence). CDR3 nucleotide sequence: TGTGCCAGCATTGCGGGAGAAAAGTCCTACGAGCAGTACTTC. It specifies CASIAGEKSYEQYF.

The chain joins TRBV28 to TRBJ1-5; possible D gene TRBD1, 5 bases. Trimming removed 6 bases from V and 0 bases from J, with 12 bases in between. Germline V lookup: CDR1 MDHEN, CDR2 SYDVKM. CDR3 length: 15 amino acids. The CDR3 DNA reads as TGTGCCAGCAGGAGACAGACAAATAGCAATCAGCCCCAGCATTTT. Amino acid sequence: CASRRQTNSNQPQHF.

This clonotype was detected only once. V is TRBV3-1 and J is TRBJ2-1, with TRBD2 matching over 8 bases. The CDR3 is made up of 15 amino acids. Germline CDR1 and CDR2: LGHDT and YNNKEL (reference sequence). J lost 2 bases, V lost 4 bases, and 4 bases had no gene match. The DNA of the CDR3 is TGTGCCAGCAGCCCCTGGGGACTAGCCTACAATGAGCAGTTCTTC. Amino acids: CASSPWGLAYNEQFF.

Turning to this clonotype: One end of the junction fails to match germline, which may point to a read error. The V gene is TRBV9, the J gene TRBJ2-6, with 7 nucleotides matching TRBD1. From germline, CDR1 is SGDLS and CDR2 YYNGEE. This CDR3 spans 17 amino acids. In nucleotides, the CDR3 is TGTGCCAGCAGCGTATCCCCTCAATATACAGGGGCCAACGTCCGGACTTTC. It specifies CASSVSPQYTGANVRTF.

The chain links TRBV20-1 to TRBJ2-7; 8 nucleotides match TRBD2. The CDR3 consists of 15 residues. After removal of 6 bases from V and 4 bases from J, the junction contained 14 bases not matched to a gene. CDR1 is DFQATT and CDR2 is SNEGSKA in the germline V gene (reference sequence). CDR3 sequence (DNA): TGCAGTGCCTCCTCCCAGGAGCGGGGGACATACGAGCAGTACTTC. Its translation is CSASSQERGTYEQYF.